This T cell receptor beta chain was recovered during a study of cytomegalovirus exposure and HLA in healthy donors. The V gene's germline CDR1 is MNHEY and CDR2 SVGAGI. The length of the CDR3 is 15 residues. Trimming cost V 6 bases and J 4 bases, with 15 bases left between them. Of note for this clone: Its antigen is unidentified.

Study-wide results and caveats: Associated with cytomegalovirus, according to the listing, were fewer than 200 TCR beta chains.

This PCR relied on a set of 60 Vbeta primers and 13 Jbeta primers. Sequencing used immunoSEQ multiplex PCR; TCRdb keeps in-frame clones, though not all of them. The sample has over 200,000 clones, over 70% seen once. This TCR was sampled from a woman aged 55-70 years in good health and CMV-seropositive. The chain links TRBV6-5 to TRBJ2-2; no reliable D call. The sequenced material came from PBMCs. The CDR3 sequence: CASSPAGPTTGELFF. The DNA for the CDR3 is TGTGCCAGCAGCCCCGCAGGCCCAACCACCGGGGAGCTGTTTTTT.